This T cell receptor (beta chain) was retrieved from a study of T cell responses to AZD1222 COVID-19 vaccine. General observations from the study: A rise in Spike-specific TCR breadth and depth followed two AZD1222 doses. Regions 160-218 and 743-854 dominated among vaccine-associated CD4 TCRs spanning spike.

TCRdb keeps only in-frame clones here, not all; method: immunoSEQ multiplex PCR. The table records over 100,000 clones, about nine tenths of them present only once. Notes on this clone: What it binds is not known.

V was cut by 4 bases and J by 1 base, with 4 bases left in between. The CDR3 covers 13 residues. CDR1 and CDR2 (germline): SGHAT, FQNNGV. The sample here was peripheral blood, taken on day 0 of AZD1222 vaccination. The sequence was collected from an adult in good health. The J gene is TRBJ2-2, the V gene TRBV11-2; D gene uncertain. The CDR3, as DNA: TGTGCCAGCAGCTCCGTGAACACCGGGGAGCTGTTTTTT. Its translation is CASSSVNTGELFF.